What follows is one TCR beta chain and its context. This specimen belongs to a study of blood T cell repertoires in COVID-19. In terms of age and location, participants ranged from about 18 to 95 years and lived in fewer than 30 US areas. Membership in each cohort depended on participant-reported clinical history. People in the exposed group encountered a COVID-19 case within 2 weeks before entering the study. As handled by the study authors: Using reference gene primer amplification, nucleated cell counts were estimated. Data came from immunoSEQ multiplex PCR; TCRdb stores just in-frame clones and leaves some out. V, J and clone size reflect that table, while D and trimming were determined from the DNA. The repertoire consists of fewer than 250,000 clones, with under 90% occurring once and the leading ten covering less than 4%. The CDR3 is 18 residues long. V dropped 2 bases and J dropped 1; count of bases not matched to a gene: 12. The V gene's germline CDR1 is SGHNT and CDR2 YYREEE (reference sequence).

This chain links TRBV5-4 with TRBJ2-3; 8 bases are shared with TRBD1. Source material: PBMCs or T cells enriched from blood (not recorded which). This receptor was taken from a woman between 35 and 50 years old who had been exposed to COVID-19. CDR3 nucleotide sequence: TGTGCCAGCAGCTTAAGGACAGGGAGTAACAGGCGCACAGATACGCAGTATTTT. The encoded protein is CASSLRTGSNRRTDTQYF. Together with reference TRBV5-4 and TRBJ2-3, the CDR3 gives the full variable domain: ETGVTQSPTHLIKTRGQQVTLRCSSQSGHNTVSWYQQALGQGPQFIFQYYREEENGRGNFPPRFSGLQFPNYSSELNVNALELDDSALYLCASSLRTGSNRRTDTQYFGPGTRLTVL.